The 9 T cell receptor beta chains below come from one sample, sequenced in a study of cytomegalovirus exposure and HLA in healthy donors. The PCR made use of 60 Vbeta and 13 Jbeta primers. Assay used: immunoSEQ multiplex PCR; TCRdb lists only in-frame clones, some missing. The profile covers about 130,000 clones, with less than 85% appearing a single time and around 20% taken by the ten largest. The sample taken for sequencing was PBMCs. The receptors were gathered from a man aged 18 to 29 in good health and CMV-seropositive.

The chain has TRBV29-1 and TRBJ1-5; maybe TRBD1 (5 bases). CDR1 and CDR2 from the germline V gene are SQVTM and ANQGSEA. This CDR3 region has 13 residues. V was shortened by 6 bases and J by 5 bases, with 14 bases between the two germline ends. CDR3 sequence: CSVGGDGYQPQHF. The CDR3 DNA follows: TGCAGCGTCGGGGGAGATGGATATCAGCCCCAGCATTTT.

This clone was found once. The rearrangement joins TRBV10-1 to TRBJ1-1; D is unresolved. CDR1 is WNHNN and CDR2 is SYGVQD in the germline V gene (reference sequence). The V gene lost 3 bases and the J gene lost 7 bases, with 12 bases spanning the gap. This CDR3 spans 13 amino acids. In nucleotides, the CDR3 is TGCGCCAGCAGTGACACGCGGCGGGGTGAAGCTTTCTTT. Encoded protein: CASSDTRRGEAFF.

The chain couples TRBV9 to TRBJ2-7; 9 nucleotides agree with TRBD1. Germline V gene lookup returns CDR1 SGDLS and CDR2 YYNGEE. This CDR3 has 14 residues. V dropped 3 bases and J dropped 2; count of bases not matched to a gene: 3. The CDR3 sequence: CASSAGTGTYEQYF. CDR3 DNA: TGTGCCAGCAGCGCCGGGACAGGGACCTACGAGCAGTACTTC.

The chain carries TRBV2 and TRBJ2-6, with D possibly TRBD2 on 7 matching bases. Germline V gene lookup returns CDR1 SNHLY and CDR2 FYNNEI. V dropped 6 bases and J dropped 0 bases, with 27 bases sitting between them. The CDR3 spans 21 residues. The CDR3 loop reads CASSPALAFGGPSSGANVLTF. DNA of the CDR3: TGTGCCAGCAGCCCCGCGTTAGCTTTCGGGGGGCCCAGCTCTGGGGCCAACGTCCTGACTTTC. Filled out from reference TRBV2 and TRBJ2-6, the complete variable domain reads EPEVTQTPSHQVTQMGQEVILRCVPISNHLYFYWYRQILGQKVEFLVSFYNNEISEKSEIFDDQFSVERPDGSNFTLKIRSTKLEDSAMYFCASSPALAFGGPSSGANVLTFGAGSRLTVL.

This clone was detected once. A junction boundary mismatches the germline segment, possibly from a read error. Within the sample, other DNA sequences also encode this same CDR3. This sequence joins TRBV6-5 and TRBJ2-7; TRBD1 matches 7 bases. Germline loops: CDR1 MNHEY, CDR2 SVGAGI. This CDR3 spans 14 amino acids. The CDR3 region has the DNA TGCGCCAGCAGTTCCCGGGACAGTGCCTACGAGCAGTACTTC. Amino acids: CASSSRDSAYEQYF.

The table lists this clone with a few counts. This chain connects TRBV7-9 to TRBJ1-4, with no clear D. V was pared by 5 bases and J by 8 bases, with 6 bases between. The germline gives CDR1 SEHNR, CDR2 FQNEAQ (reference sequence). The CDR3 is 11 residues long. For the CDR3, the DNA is TGTGCCAGCAGCCTATTCGAAAAACTGTTTTTT. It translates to CASSLFEKLFF.

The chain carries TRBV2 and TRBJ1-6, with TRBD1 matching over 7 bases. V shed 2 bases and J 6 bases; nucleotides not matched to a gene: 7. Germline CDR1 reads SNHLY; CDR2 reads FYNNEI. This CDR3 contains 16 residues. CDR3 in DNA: TGTGCCAGCAGTGAAAGGGGGCCCCAATCTAATTCACCCCTCCACTTT. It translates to CASSERGPQSNSPLHF.

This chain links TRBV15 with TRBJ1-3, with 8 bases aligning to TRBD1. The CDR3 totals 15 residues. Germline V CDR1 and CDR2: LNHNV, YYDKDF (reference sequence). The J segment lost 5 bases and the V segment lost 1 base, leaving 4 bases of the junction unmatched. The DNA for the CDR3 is TGTGCCACCAGCAGAGGGGGGACAGGCCGAAACACCATATATTTT. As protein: CATSRGGTGRNTIYF.

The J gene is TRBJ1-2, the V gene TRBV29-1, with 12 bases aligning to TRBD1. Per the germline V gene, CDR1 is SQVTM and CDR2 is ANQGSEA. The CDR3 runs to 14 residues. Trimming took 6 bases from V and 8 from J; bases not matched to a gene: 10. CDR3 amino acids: CSVASGTGGWGYTF. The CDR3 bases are TGCAGCGTAGCCTCCGGGACAGGGGGCTGGGGCTACACCTTC. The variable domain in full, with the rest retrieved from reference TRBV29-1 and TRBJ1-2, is SAVISQKPSRDICQRGTSLTIQCQVDSQVTMMFWYRQQPGQSLTLIATANQGSEATYESGFVIDKFPISRPNLTFSTLTVSNMSPEDSSIYLCSVASGTGGWGYTFGSGTRLTVV.